The 16 T cell receptor beta chains given below trace back to one sample, sequenced in a study of CD8 T cells in ankylosing spondylitis. Broader study findings: A motif in TCR beta, a set of eight highly homologous variants, appeared characteristic of ankylosing spondylitis blood.

These receptors' targets are unknown. TCRdb fed the 5' RACE reads into MiXCR, producing one record per CDR3 protein. Altogether hundreds of thousands of distinct CDR3 sequences are present, around 19% being singletons, with the ten largest covering approximately 40%. Sequencing used blood, either unsorted or a sorted T cell fraction (not recorded which). Receptors were obtained from a male donor with ankylosing spondylitis.

The genes are TRBV12-3 or TRBV12-4 and TRBJ2-1; 12 positions agree with TRBD2. The CDR3 is made up of 17 amino acids. The V gene end was trimmed by 8 bases and the J gene end by 1 base; junction bases not matched to a gene: 9. CDR3 protein: CASWRASGRASYNEQFF. The CDR3 region has the DNA TGTGCCAGCTGGCGGGCTAGCGGGAGGGCATCCTACAATGAGCAGTTCTTC.

CDR3 amino acids: CASSSGELVDTQYF. The CDR3 nucleotides read TGTGCCAGCTCATCAGGGGAATTGGTAGATACGCAGTATTTT. The J gene is TRBJ2-3, the V gene TRBV18; D is possibly TRBD1 (6 bases). Looked up from germline, CDR1 is KGHSH and CDR2 is LQKENI. V was pared by 5 bases and J by 5 bases, with 14 bases between. The CDR3 length is 14 residues.

This clonotype was detected many times. In nucleotides, the CDR3 is TGCAGCGTCCCCAGAGGACAGGGCGAGCAGTTCTTC. Its translation is CSVPRGQGEQFF. This chain uses TRBV29-1 with TRBJ2-1; 8 bases align to TRBD1. Per the germline V gene, CDR1 is SQVTM and CDR2 is ANQGSEA. The ends lost 6 bases at V and 10 bases at J; junction bases unmatched: 8. This CDR3 is 12 amino acids long.

This rearrangement joins TRBV6-5 to TRBJ1-2; D gene unclear. Trimming removed 0 bases from V and 6 bases from J, with 11 bases in between. Germline V gene sequence: CDR1 MNHEY, CDR2 SVGAGI. This CDR3 spans 14 amino acids. CDR3 protein: CASSYSPGENGYTF. The CDR3 DNA reads as TGTGCCAGCAGTTACTCTCCCGGGGAAAATGGCTACACCTTC.

This clonotype turned up a few times. The gene calls are TRBV15 and TRBJ1-5; D gene unclear. CDR3 size: 14 residues. Germline values: CDR1 LNHNV, CDR2 YYDKDF (reference sequence). The V end lost 1 base, the J end lost 7 bases, and 11 bases lay between the germline ends. The CDR3 here is CATSRAGMGQPQHF. The CDR3 region has the DNA TGTGCCACCAGCAGAGCGGGGATGGGACAGCCCCAGCATTTT.

This clonotype showed up many times. The chain links TRBV12-3 or TRBV12-4 to TRBJ2-5; TRBD1 matches 7 bases. Trimming at V came to 4 bases and at J to 1 base, leaving 3 bases not matched to a gene. The length of the CDR3 is 14 residues. The CDR3 sequence: CASSSWDSQETQYF. DNA for the CDR3: TGTGCCAGCAGTTCCTGGGACAGCCAAGAGACCCAGTACTTC.

This chain joins TRBV5-1 and TRBJ2-5; 10 nucleotides match TRBD2. Germline CDR1 is SGHRS and CDR2 is YFSETQ. The CDR3 is made up of 15 amino acids. J was trimmed by 1 base and V by 1 base; bases with no gene match: 1. This CDR3 reads CASSLLAGGQETQYF. CDR3 DNA: TGCGCCAGCAGCTTGTTAGCGGGGGGCCAAGAGACCCAGTACTTC.

This sequence joins TRBV20-1 and TRBJ2-3, with TRBD2 matching 8 bases. Germline V CDR1 and CDR2: DFQATT, SNEGSKA (reference sequence). This CDR3 region has 17 residues. V lost 0 bases to trimming and J lost 5 bases; unmatched junction nucleotides: 13. The CDR3 nucleotides are TGCAGTGCTAGAGATCTACTAGCGGCTGATCCCGGAGATACGCAGTATTTT. Protein: CSARDLLAADPGDTQYF.

This clonotype was detected ten times or more. The chain joins TRBV25-1 to TRBJ1-1; D ambiguous. V was shortened by 3 bases and J by 4 bases, with 9 bases between the two germline ends. CDR3 length: 13 amino acids. Germline assignment: CDR1 MGHDK and CDR2 SYGVNS. The CDR3 protein is CASSDGLGTEAFF. For the CDR3, the DNA is TGTGCCAGCAGTGACGGGTTGGGCACTGAAGCTTTCTTT.

This clonotype was found a few times. The chain couples TRBV3-1 to TRBJ2-7; no firm D call. V lost 1 base, J lost 2 bases, and 6 bases lay in between. Germline CDR1 and CDR2: LGHDT and YNNKEL (reference sequence). CDR3 size: 13 residues. CDR3 loop: CASSQAPPYEQYF. The CDR3 DNA is TGTGCCAGCAGCCAAGCGCCGCCCTACGAGCAGTACTTC.

This clonotype was detected many times. The gene calls are TRBV20-1 and TRBJ2-2; D unclear. Trimming removed 0 bases at V and 2 bases at J, with 7 bases between. This CDR3 comprises 14 residues. Germline values: CDR1 DFQATT, CDR2 SNEGSKA (reference sequence). CDR3 coding DNA: TGCAGTGCTAGAGAAACACCTAACACCGGGGAGCTGTTTTTT. It translates to CSARETPNTGELFF.

This clonotype was counted only a few times. The V call is TRBV28, the J call TRBJ1-1; a weak D match, TRBD1 (6 bases). Trimming cost V 6 bases and J 5 bases, with 19 bases left between them. CDR1 is MDHEN and CDR2 is SYDVKM in the germline V gene. The CDR3 totals 15 residues. For the CDR3, the DNA is TGTGCCAGCAGAACGACCCGGGGGGCGCGTACTGAAGCTTTCTTT. Amino acid sequence: CASRTTRGARTEAFF.

This clonotype has more than one count but fewer than ten. The J gene is TRBJ1-5, the V gene TRBV4-1; a weak D match, TRBD1 (5 bases). The germline V and J ends were trimmed by 4 bases and 0 bases, with 7 bases remaining between them. This CDR3 region has 14 residues. CDR1 MGHRA and CDR2 YSYEKL come from the germline V gene. CDR3 in amino acids: CASSPGISNQPQHF. The CDR3 DNA reads TGCGCCAGCAGCCCAGGGATTAGCAATCAGCCCCAGCATTTT.

This clonotype appeared many times. The V gene is TRBV4-1, the J gene TRBJ2-1, with 7 bases lining up with TRBD2. Trimming at V came to 1 base and at J to 6 bases, leaving 6 bases not matched to a gene. From germline, CDR1 is MGHRA and CDR2 YSYEKL. CDR3 length equals 15 residues. CDR3 in DNA: TGCGCCAGCAGCCAAGTCCTAGCGGTGGGCAATGAGCAGTTCTTC. Translating it yields CASSQVLAVGNEQFF.

This chain connects TRBV20-1 to TRBJ2-7; D is tentatively TRBD1 or TRBD2 (5 bases each). Germline V CDR1 and CDR2: DFQATT, SNEGSKA (reference sequence). This CDR3 is 15 amino acids long. The V end was cut by 3 bases, the J end by 4 bases, with 19 bases between. CDR3 sequence (DNA): TGCAGTGCTAGTGGGGACGGGCGGCCCCCATACGAGCAGTACTTC. Translated: CSASGDGRPPYEQYF.

This clonotype occurred a few times. J is TRBJ2-7 and V is TRBV4-2; D ambiguous. Trimming removed 1 base from V and 7 bases from J, with 5 bases in between. Germline V lookup: CDR1 LGHNA, CDR2 YNFKEQ. The CDR3 is 11 residues long. CDR3 in amino acids: CASSQGAEQYF. The CDR3 region has the DNA TGTGCCAGCAGCCAAGGCGCGGAGCAGTACTTC.